Listed below are T cell receptor beta chains from one sample, sequenced in a study of control samples from healthy donors and cancer patients. Generated by immunoSEQ multiplex PCR, the TCRdb table keeps only in-frame clones and is missing some. Seen here are some 67,000 clones, approximately 89% observed once, and the top ten hold over 2%. Sequencing was carried out using PBMCs. These receptors were taken from a woman in her forties or fifties with head and neck cancer. The CDR3 runs from the conserved cysteine through the conserved F or W. The D gene is left open where the match is weak. Size values are once, few and many counts, or a class for expanded clones, and some rows have none.

d_call j_call clone_size v_call cdr3_nt cdr3_aa
TRBD1 TRBJ1-1 - TRBV2 TGTGCCAGCAGATTGGGGACAGCTACGAACACTGAAGCTTTCTTT CASRLGTATNTEAFF
- TRBJ1-5 once TRBV19 TGTGCCAGTAGTATAGAACAGTGGCGCGGGTTGTCGAATCAGCCCCAGCATTTT CASSIEQWRGLSNQPQHF
- TRBJ2-1 - TRBV11-2 TGTGCCAGCAGCTTAAGCTCTAGAAGCGACAATGAGCAGTTCTTC CASSLSSRSDNEQFF
- TRBJ1-3 once TRBV15 TGTGCCACCAGCAGAGATCCGGCCGTCTCTGGAAACACCATATATTTT CATSRDPAVSGNTIYF
- TRBJ2-7 - TRBV5-1 TGCGCCAGCAGCTTGGGTGGAGTCCTCGGGGTCGAGCAGTACTTC CASSLGGVLGVEQYF
- TRBJ2-3 - TRBV29-1 TGCAGCGGTGAACTGTTACGAGCGGGCCTAAGCACAGATACGCAGTATTTT CSGELLRAGLSTDTQYF
- TRBJ2-2 - TRBV6-1 TGTGCCAGCAGTGAGGGCCACATCAACACCGGGGAGCTGTTTTTT CASSEGHINTGELFF
- TRBJ1-1 few TRBV19 TGTGCCAGTAGTATCCGGGGTTCGGAGAACACTGAAGCTTTCTTT CASSIRGSENTEAFF
- TRBJ2-7 - TRBV28 TGTGCCAGCAGTTTAAGGCAGGCCACCTACGAGCAGTACTTC CASSLRQATYEQYF
TRBD2 TRBJ2-7 - TRBV27 TGTGCCAGCAGTCATGTAGCGGGGAGTTACGAGCAGTACTTC CASSHVAGSYEQYF
TRBD2 TRBJ2-7 - TRBV28 TGTGCCACAATTGGGCCTCGGGGGGTCGAGCAGTACTTC CATIGPRGVEQYF
- TRBJ2-1 few TRBV6-6 TGTGCCAGCAGTCGTGCCTACCAACCGGGCCAGGTAAACAATGAGCAGTTCTTC CASSRAYQPGQVNNEQFF
- TRBJ2-7 once TRBV15 TGTGCCACCAGCAGAGACACAGTCTTGGACTTC CATSRDTVLDF
- TRBJ2-4 - TRBV2 TGTGCCAGCAGTGAAGGAATACTAGCCAAAAACATTCAGTACTTC CASSEGILAKNIQYF
- TRBJ2-7 - TRBV5-4 TGTGCCAGCAGCCTAGGGACTTCCCTCTACGAGCAGTACTTC CASSLGTSLYEQYF
TRBD1 TRBJ1-6 - TRBV9 TGTGCCAGCAGCACACAGGGGAACCCTTCACCCCTCCACTTT CASSTQGNPSPLHF
- TRBJ1-2 - TRBV10-3 TGTGCCATCAGCCCCCTACAGGGTGGGGATTTGTATGGCTACACCTTC CAISPLQGGDLYGYTF
- TRBJ2-1 - TRBV5-8 TGTGCCAGCAGCTTTGGAAGGAGCTCCTACAATGAGCAGTTCTTC CASSFGRSSYNEQFF
- TRBJ2-7 - TRBV29-1 TGCAGCGTTGTGGAAAGGAACTACGAGCAGTACTTC CSVVERNYEQYF
- TRBJ2-3 - TRBV4-3 TGCGCCAGCAGCCAAGGGGGCCAAAGCACAGATACGCAGTATTTT CASSQGGQSTDTQYF
- TRBJ2-3 few TRBV7-2 TGTGCCAGCAGCTTATGGGGTGCAGGAGATACGCAGTATTTT CASSLWGAGDTQYF
TRBD1 TRBJ1-1 - TRBV30 TGTGCCTGGAGTCTTGACAGGGTCACTGAAGCTTTCTTT CAWSLDRVTEAFF
- TRBJ1-1 - TRBV7-9 TGTGCCAGCAGCCCCCTGGGGCTCAGAGAGAACACTGAAGCTTTCTTT CASSPLGLRENTEAFF
TRBD1 TRBJ2-1 - TRBV30 TGTGCCTGGAGGACCGGGACAGATTACAATGAGCAGTTCTTC CAWRTGTDYNEQFF
- TRBJ2-7 - TRBV6-6 TGTGCCACCCTAAATGAACAGGGTGCGTACGAGCAGTACTTC CATLNEQGAYEQYF
- TRBJ1-2 once TRBV5-1 TGCGCCAGCAGAGATTTGAGGACAGCTAACTATGGCTACACCTTC CASRDLRTANYGYTF
TRBD1 TRBJ2-2 - TRBV19 TGTGCCAGTAGGGGGGACAGAGGAAACACCGGGGAGCTGTTTTTT CASRGDRGNTGELFF
TRBD1 TRBJ2-1 - TRBV6-6 TGTGCCAGCAGTCGGGACAGGGGGGCCTACAATGAGCAGTTCTTC CASSRDRGAYNEQFF
- TRBJ1-1 - TRBV5-1 TGCGCCAGCAGCTTGGGGGGCGGCACTGAAGCTTTCTTT CASSLGGGTEAFF
- TRBJ2-3 - TRBV27 TGTGCCAGCAGTTTTGGGCCAGATACGCAGTATTTT CASSFGPDTQYF
TRBD1 TRBJ2-5 - TRBV11-2 TGTGCCAGCAAAACCAGGGGGCGTGGGGAGACCCAGTACTTC CASKTRGRGETQYF
TRBD1 TRBJ1-5 - TRBV6-4 TGTGCCAGCAGTGACTCCCGGACAGGGGGCGGACAGCCCCAGCATTTT CASSDSRTGGGQPQHF
- TRBJ2-1 - TRBV4-3 TGCGCCAGCAGCCAGGCTCCTACAGGGACCACTAAGGGTGAGCAGTTCTTC CASSQAPTGTTKGEQFF
- TRBJ1-1 - TRBV6-5 TGTGCCAGCAGTTACTCGGGGGCAGTCACTGAAGCTTTCTTT CASSYSGAVTEAFF
- TRBJ1-4 - TRBV4-2 TGTGCCAGCAGCTCCGACAGGAGGGGTGAAAAACTGTTTTTT CASSSDRRGEKLFF
- TRBJ1-1 - TRBV5-6 TGTGCCAGCAGCTGGGTGGAGAGGGCTACTGAAGCTTTCTTT CASSWVERATEAFF
- TRBJ2-7 - TRBV27 TGTGCCAGCAGCGAAATATTGACGGCCCTGGGGCTACGGGAGCAGTACTTC CASSEILTALGLREQYF
- TRBJ2-5 - TRBV5-5 TGTGCCAGCAGCGAAGGGCGGTTGGGGGGGACCCAGTACTTC CASSEGRLGGTQYF
TRBD1 TRBJ1-2 - TRBV3-1/TRBV3-2 TGTGCCAGCAGCCTCCTCCGACAGGGAATCTATGGCTACACCTTC CASSLLRQGIYGYTF
- TRBJ1-2 - TRBV18 TGTGCCAGCTCACCGGTTCAGGAGGGCTATGGCTACACCTTC CASSPVQEGYGYTF
TRBD1 TRBJ1-1 - TRBV15 TGTGCCACCAGCTCCGGGACAGGGAGGACTGAAGCTTTCTTT CATSSGTGRTEAFF
- TRBJ1-4 - TRBV21-1 TGTGCCAGCAGCAAAGGGCAAAGGGACAGGGAGGAAGAAAAACTGTTTTTT CASSKGQRDREEEKLFF